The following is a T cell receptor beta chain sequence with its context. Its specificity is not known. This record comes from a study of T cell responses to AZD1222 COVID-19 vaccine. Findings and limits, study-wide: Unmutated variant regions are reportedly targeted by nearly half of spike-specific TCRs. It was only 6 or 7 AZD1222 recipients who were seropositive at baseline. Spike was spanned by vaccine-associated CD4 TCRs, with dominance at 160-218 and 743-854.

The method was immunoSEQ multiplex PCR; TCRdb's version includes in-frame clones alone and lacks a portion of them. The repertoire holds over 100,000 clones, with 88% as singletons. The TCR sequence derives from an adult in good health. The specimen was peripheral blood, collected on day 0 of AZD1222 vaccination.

In DNA, the CDR3 is TGTGCCAGCAGCACCCGGGGGCAGGGGGCGAAGGAGGACTATGGCTACACCTTC. Residues: CASSTRGQGAKEDYGYTF. The V call is TRBV21-1, the J call TRBJ1-2; the D call in the table, TRBD1, was not verified against the DNA. TRBV21-1 is a documented pseudogene. The CDR3 contains 18 residues.